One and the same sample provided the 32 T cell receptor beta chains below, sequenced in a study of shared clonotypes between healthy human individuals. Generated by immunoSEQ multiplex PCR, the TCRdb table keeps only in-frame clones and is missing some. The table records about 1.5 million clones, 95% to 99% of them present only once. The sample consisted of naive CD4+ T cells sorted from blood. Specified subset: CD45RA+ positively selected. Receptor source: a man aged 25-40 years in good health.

The CDR3 region has the DNA TGTGCCAGCCCACAGGCTCTAGCGGGAGGAGAGGTCGGGGAGCTGTTTTTT. Amino acid sequence: CASPQALAGGEVGELFF. The V call is TRBV11-2, the J call TRBJ2-2; 11 bases line up with TRBD2. CDR3 length: 17 residues. V was pared by 8 bases and J by 7 bases, with 15 bases of the junction left unmatched. From germline, CDR1 is SGHAT and CDR2 FQNNGV.

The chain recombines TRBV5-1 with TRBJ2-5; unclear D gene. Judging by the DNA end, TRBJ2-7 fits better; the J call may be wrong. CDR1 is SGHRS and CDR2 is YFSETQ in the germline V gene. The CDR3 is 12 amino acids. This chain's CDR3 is CASSLGQFEQYF. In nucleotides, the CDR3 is TGCGCCAGCAGCTTGGGACAATTCGAGCAGTACTTC.

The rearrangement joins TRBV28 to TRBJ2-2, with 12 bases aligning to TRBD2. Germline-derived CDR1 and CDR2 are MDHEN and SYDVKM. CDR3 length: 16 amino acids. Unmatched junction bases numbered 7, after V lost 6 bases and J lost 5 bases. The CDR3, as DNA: TGTGCCAGCAGCCCCCCCCTAGCGGGAGGGACCGGGGAGCTGTTTTTT. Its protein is CASSPPLAGGTGELFF.

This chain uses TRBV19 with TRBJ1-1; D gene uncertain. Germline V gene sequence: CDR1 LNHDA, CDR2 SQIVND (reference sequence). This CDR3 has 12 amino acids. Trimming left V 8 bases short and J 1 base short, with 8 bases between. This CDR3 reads CASRPANTEAFF. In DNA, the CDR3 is TGTGCCAGTCGCCCAGCGAACACTGAAGCTTTCTTT.

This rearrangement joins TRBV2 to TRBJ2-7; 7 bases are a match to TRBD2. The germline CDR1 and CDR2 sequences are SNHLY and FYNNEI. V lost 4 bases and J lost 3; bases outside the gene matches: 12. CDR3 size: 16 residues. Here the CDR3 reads CASSGYGLDFYYEQYF. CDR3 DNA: TGTGCCAGCAGTGGGTATGGACTAGATTTCTACTACGAGCAGTACTTC.

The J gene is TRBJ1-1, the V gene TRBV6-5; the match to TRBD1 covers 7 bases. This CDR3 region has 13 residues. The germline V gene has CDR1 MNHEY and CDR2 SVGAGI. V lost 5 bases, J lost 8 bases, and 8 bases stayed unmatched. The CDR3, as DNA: TGTGCCAGCAGTCAAACCAGACAGGGAGAAGCTTTCTTT. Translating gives CASSQTRQGEAFF.

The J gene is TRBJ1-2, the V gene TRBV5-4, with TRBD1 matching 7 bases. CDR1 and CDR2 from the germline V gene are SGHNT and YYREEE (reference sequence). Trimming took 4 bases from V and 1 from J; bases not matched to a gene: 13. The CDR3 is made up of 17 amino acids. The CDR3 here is CASSPRIPGGFNYGYTF. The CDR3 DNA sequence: TGTGCCAGCAGCCCGAGGATCCCAGGGGGGTTTAACTATGGCTACACCTTC.

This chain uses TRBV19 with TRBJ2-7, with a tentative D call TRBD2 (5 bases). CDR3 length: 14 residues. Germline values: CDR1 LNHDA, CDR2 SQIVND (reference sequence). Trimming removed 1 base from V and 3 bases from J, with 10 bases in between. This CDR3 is CASSIAREDYEQYF. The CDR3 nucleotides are TGTGCCAGTAGTATAGCTCGGGAAGACTACGAGCAGTACTTC.

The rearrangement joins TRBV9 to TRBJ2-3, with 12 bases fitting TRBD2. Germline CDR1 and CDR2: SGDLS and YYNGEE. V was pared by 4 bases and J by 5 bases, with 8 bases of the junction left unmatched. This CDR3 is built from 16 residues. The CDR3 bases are TGTGCCAGCAGCTTATTGACTAGCGGGAGTTTAGATACGCAGTATTTT. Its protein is CASSLLTSGSLDTQYF. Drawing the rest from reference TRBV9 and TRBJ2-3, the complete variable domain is DSGVTQTPKHLITATGQRVTLRCSPRSGDLSVYWYQQSLDQGLQFLIQYYNGEERAKGNILERFSAQQFPDLHSELNLSSLELGDSALYFCASSLLTSGSLDTQYFGPGTRLTVL.

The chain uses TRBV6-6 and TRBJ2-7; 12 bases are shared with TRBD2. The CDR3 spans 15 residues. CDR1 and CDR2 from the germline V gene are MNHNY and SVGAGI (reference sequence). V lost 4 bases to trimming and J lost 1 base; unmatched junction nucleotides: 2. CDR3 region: CASSSLAGGSYEQYF. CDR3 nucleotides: TGTGCCAGCAGTTCCCTAGCGGGAGGGTCCTACGAGCAGTACTTC.

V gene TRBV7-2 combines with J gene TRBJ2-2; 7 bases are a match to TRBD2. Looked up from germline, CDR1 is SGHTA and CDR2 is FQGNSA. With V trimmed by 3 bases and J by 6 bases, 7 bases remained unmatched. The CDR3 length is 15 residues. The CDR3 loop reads CASSFRLATAGELFF. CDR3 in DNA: TGTGCCAGCAGCTTTCGACTAGCTACCGCCGGGGAGCTGTTTTTT.

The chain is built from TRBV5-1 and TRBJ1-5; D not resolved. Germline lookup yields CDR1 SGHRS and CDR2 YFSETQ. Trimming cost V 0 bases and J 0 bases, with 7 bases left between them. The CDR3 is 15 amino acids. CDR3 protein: CASSLGQHSNQPQHF. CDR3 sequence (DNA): TGCGCCAGCAGCTTGGGACAACATAGCAATCAGCCCCAGCATTTT.

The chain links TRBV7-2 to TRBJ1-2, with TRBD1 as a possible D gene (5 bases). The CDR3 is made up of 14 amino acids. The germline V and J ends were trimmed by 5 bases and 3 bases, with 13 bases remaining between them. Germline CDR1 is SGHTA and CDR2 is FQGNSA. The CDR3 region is CASSKQGGDYGYTF. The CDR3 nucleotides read TGTGCCAGCAGCAAGCAGGGTGGAGACTATGGCTACACCTTC.

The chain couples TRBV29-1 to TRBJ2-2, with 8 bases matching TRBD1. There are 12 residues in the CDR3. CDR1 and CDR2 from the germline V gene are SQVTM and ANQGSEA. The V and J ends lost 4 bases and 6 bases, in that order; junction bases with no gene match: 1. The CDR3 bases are TGCAGCGTTGGACAGGGGTCCGGGGAGCTGTTTTTT. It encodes CSVGQGSGELFF.

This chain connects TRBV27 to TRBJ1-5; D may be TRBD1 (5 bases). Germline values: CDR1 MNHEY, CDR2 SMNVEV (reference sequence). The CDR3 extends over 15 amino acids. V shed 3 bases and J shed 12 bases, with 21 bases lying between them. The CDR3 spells CASSFLGGTGVYQHF. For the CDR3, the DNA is TGTGCCAGCAGTTTTCTCGGTGGGACGGGTGTTTACCAGCATTTT.

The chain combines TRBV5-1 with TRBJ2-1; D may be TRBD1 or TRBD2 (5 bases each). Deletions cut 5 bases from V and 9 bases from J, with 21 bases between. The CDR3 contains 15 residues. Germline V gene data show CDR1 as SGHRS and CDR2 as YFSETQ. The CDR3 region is CASSRDGGTLGEQFF. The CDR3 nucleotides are TGCGCCAGCAGTAGGGATGGGGGAACTCTTGGTGAGCAGTTCTTC.

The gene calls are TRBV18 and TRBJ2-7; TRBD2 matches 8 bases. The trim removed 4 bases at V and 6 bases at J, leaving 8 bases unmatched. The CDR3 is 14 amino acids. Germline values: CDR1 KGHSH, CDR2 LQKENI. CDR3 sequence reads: CASSRGTSRGEQYF. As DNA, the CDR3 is TGTGCCAGCTCACGCGGGACTAGTAGGGGCGAGCAGTACTTC.

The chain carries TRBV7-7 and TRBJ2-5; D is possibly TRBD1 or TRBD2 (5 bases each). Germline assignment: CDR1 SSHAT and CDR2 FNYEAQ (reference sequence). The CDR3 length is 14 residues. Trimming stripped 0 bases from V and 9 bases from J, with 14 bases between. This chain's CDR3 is CASSLAGTAKAQYF. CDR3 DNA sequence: TGTGCCAGCAGCTTAGCCGGGACCGCCAAGGCCCAGTACTTC.

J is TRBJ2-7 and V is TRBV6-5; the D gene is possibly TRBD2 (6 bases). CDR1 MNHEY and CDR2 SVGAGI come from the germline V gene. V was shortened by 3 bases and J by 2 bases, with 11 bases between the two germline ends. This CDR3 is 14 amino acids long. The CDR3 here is CASSYGGTPYEQYF. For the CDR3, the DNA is TGTGCCAGCAGTTATGGCGGGACCCCCTACGAGCAGTACTTC.

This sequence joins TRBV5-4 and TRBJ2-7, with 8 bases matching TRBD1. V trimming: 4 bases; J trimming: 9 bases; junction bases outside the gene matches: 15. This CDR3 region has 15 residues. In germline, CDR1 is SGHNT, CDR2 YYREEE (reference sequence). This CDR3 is CASSRQTGDRQGQYF. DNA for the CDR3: TGTGCCAGCAGCCGACAGACAGGGGACCGCCAAGGGCAGTACTTC.

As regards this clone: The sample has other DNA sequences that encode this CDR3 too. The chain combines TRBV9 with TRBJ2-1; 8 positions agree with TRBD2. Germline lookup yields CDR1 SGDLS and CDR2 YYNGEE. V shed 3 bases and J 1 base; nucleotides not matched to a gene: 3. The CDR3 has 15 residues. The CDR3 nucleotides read TGTGCCAGCAGCGCGAGCGGGAGTTCCTACAATGAGCAGTTCTTC. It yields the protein CASSASGSSYNEQFF. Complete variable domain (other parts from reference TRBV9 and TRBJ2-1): DSGVTQTPKHLITATGQRVTLRCSPRSGDLSVYWYQQSLDQGLQFLIQYYNGEERAKGNILERFSAQQFPDLHSELNLSSLELGDSALYFCASSASGSSYNEQFFGPGTRLTVL.

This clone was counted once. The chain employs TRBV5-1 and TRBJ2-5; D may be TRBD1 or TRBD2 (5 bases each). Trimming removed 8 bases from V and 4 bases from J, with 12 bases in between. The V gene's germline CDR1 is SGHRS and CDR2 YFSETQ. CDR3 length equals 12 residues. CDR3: CASYSRGETQYF. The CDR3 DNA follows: TGCGCCAGTTACTCGAGGGGAGAGACCCAGTACTTC.

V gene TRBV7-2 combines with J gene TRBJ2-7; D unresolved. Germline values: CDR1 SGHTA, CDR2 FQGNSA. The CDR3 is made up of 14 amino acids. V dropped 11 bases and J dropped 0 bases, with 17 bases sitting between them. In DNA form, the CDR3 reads TGTGCCTCCGGCCTGGGCGGAAGCTCCTACGAGCAGTACTTC. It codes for CASGLGGSSYEQYF.

The CDR3 is CASRVTSGNTDTQYF. The CDR3 bases are TGTGCCAGCAGGGTGACTAGCGGGAACACAGATACGCAGTATTTT. The chain couples TRBV6-1 to TRBJ2-3; 11 bases agree with TRBD2. This CDR3 is built from 15 residues. Germline loops: CDR1 MNHNS, CDR2 SASEGT. Trimming removed 6 bases from V and 2 bases from J; junction bases left unmatched: 4.

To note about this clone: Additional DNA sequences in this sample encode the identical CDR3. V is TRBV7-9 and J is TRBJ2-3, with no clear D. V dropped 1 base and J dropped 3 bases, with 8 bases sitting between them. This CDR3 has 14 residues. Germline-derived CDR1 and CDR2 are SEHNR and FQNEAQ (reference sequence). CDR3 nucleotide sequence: TGTGCCAGCAGCTTAGTAGGTGGAACAGATACGCAGTATTTT. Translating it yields CASSLVGGTDTQYF.

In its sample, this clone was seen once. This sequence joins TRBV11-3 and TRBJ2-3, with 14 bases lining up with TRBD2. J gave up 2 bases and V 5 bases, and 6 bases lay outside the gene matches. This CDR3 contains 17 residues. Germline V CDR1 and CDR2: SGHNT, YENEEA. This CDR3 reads CASSAGLAGGYTDTQYF. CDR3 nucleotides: TGTGCCAGCAGCGCTGGACTAGCGGGAGGATACACAGATACGCAGTATTTT.

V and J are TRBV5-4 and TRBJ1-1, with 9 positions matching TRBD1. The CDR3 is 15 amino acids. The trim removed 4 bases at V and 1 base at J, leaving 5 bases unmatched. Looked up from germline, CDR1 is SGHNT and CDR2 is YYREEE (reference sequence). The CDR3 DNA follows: TGTGCCAGCAGCATTTGGGACAGGGCGAACACTGAAGCTTTCTTT. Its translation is CASSIWDRANTEAFF. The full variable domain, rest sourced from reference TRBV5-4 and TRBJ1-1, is ETGVTQSPTHLIKTRGQQVTLRCSSQSGHNTVSWYQQALGQGPQFIFQYYREEENGRGNFPPRFSGLQFPNYSSELNVNALELDDSALYLCASSIWDRANTEAFFGQGTRLTVV.

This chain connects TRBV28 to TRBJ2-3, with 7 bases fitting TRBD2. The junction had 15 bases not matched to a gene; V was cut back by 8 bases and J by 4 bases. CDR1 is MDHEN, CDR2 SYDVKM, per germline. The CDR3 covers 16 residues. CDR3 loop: CASRSFRAGAADTQYF. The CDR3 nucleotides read TGTGCCAGCCGATCCTTTCGGGCGGGAGCGGCAGATACGCAGTATTTT.

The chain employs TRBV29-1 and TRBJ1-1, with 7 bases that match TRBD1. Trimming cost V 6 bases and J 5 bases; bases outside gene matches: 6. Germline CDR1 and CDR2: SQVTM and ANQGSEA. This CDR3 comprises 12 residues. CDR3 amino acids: CSVKGARTEAFF. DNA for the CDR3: TGCAGCGTCAAGGGGGCGCGAACTGAAGCTTTCTTT.

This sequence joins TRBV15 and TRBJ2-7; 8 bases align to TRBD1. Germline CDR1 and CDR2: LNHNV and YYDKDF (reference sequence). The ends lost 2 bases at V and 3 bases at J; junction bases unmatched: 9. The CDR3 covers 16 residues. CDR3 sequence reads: CATSRNRDRTRYEQYF. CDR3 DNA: TGTGCCACCAGCAGAAACCGGGACAGGACACGCTACGAGCAGTACTTC.

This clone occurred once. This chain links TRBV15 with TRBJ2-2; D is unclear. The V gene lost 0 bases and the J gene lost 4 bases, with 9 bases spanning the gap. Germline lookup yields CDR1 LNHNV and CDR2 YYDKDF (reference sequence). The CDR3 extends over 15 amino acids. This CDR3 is CATSRDWPGTGELFF. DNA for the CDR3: TGTGCCACCAGCAGAGACTGGCCCGGCACCGGGGAGCTGTTTTTT.

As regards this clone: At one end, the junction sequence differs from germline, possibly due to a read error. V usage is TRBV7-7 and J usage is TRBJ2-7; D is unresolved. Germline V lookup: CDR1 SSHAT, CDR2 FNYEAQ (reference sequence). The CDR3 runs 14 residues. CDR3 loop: CASSPRPGSYEQYF. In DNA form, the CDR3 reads TGTGCTAGCAGCCCTAGACCGGGTTCCTACGAGCAGTACTTC.